One sample yielded the 23 T cell receptor beta chains listed below, sequenced in a study of vaccination and CD4 T cells after COVID-19. For these TCRs, the target antigens are not known. Treatment: 10-day PBMC culture with coronavirus spike peptide pools or control peptides (ViraFEST assay). An unexposed donor provided the CD4+ T cells, which were collected before the COVID-19 pandemic (2011-2018). Oncomine TCR Beta short-read sequencing was applied to DNA from cultured CD4+ T cells. It was from cultured CD4+ T cells that genomic DNA was extracted. TCRdb redid the calling of the PCR reads with MiXCR, one entry per CDR3 protein. The sample carries around 10,000 distinct CDR3 sequences, about two fifths recorded once. The sample taken for sequencing was CD4+ T cells from blood, cultured in vitro. The receptors were sampled from a human donor in good health.

The CDR3 here is CATSRAGQGTDTQYF. The CDR3 coding sequence is TGTGCCACCAGCAGAGCCGGACAGGGCACAGATACGCAGTATTTT. The gene calls are TRBV15 and TRBJ2-3, with 7 nucleotides matching TRBD1. The length of the CDR3 is 15 residues. Germline V gene data show CDR1 as LNHNV and CDR2 as YYDKDF (reference sequence). The junction had 2 bases not matched to a gene; V was cut back by 1 base and J by 1 base.

The J gene is TRBJ2-3, the V gene TRBV6-1; 7 nucleotides align to TRBD2. Germline CDR1 and CDR2: MNHNS and SASEGT. After removal of 7 bases from V and 6 bases from J, the junction contained 10 bases not matched to a gene. The CDR3 runs 14 residues. This CDR3 is CASTKSGIRDTQYF. Written as DNA, the CDR3 is TGTGCCAGCACCAAAAGCGGGATCAGGGATACGCAGTATTTT.

The chain links TRBV6-2 or TRBV6-3 to TRBJ2-7; 7 bases map to TRBD1. Germline loops: CDR1 MNHEY, CDR2 SVGEGT. Trimming removed 6 bases from V and 5 bases from J; junction bases left unmatched: 10. This CDR3 region has 14 residues. In DNA, the CDR3 is TGTGCCAGCAGCCCCTCTTTCAGGGGGAACGAGCAGTACTTC. The encoded protein is CASSPSFRGNEQYF.

This chain connects TRBV6-1 to TRBJ2-2; no firm D call. Germline lookup yields CDR1 MNHNS and CDR2 SASEGT. The length of the CDR3 is 16 residues. V was cut by 1 base and J by 6 bases, with 15 bases left in between. The CDR3: CASSEVPPQFPGELFF. The CDR3, as DNA: TGTGCCAGCAGTGAAGTTCCCCCCCAGTTCCCCGGGGAGCTGTTTTTT.

This clonotype has more than one count but fewer than ten. The chain carries TRBV19 and TRBJ2-7; D is undetermined. The CDR3 is 11 residues long. Trimming took 8 bases from V and 5 from J, leaving 10 bases between them. The germline CDR1 and CDR2 sequences are LNHDA and SQIVND (reference sequence). The CDR3 coding sequence is TGTGCCAGTTCCAGTTTTCACGAGCAGTACTTC. Amino acid sequence: CASSSFHEQYF.

The CDR3 reads CATSRPGGGGTGELFF. CDR3 nucleotides: TGTGCCACCTCCCGGCCTGGCGGAGGGGGCACCGGGGAGCTGTTTTTT. The J gene is TRBJ2-2, the V gene TRBV2; possibly TRBD1 or TRBD2 for D (6 bases each). Germline CDR1 reads SNHLY; CDR2 reads FYNNEI. The CDR3 is 16 amino acids. The ends were cut back, 10 bases at V and 4 bases at J, with 22 bases in the middle.

This clonotype was counted only a few times. V gene TRBV6-2 or TRBV6-3 combines with J gene TRBJ1-6, with a tentative D call TRBD1 (6 bases). This CDR3 contains 15 residues. Germline loops: CDR1 MNHEY, CDR2 SVGEGT. Trimming removed 6 bases from V and 9 bases from J, with 18 bases in between. The CDR3 here is CASRPGLGAASPLHF. The CDR3 DNA reads as TGTGCCAGCAGACCTGGACTGGGGGCAGCTTCACCCCTCCACTTT.

V is TRBV28 and J is TRBJ1-6; tentatively, D is TRBD1 (6 bases). The CDR3 length is 15 residues. CDR1 MDHEN and CDR2 SYDVKM come from the germline V gene. Trimming removed 0 bases at V and 10 bases at J, with 13 bases between. CDR3 sequence reads: CASSLWGGQRSPLHF. The CDR3 DNA sequence: TGTGCCAGCAGTTTATGGGGGGGCCAGAGGTCACCCCTCCACTTT.

The genes are TRBV4-3 and TRBJ1-5; D may be TRBD1 (5 bases). The CDR3 extends over 15 amino acids. Germline CDR1 LGHNA, CDR2 YSLEER. Trimming shortened V by 0 bases and J by 5 bases, and 11 bases separated the two germline ends. This chain's CDR3 is CASSQDRGTYQPQHF. The DNA of the CDR3 is TGCGCCAGCAGCCAAGATCGGGGCACCTATCAGCCCCAGCATTTT.

There are a few counts of this clonotype. The chain recombines TRBV27 with TRBJ1-2; 12 nucleotides agree with TRBD1. V was clipped by 5 bases and J by 5 bases; unmatched bases: 6. The CDR3 is 15 residues long. Germline CDR1 reads MNHEY; CDR2 reads SMNVEV (reference sequence). The CDR3 bases are TGTGCCAGCAGTAGAGGGACAGGGGGCATTTATGGCTACACCTTC. Its protein is CASSRGTGGIYGYTF.

The sample holds a few counts of this clonotype. The chain joins TRBV24-1 to TRBJ2-1; TRBD1 or TRBD2 may be the D gene (5 bases each). V was shortened by 4 bases and J by 6 bases, with 18 bases between the two germline ends. CDR1 and CDR2 from the germline V gene are KGHDR and SFDVKD. CDR3 length: 16 amino acids. CDR3 loop: CATSDPGTGYLNEQFF. DNA of the CDR3: TGTGCCACCAGTGACCCCGGGACGGGTTATCTCAATGAGCAGTTCTTC.

The chain is built from TRBV20-1 and TRBJ2-1; D ambiguous. The V gene lost 3 bases and the J gene lost 0 bases, with 9 bases spanning the gap. CDR3 size: 14 residues. Germline-derived CDR1 and CDR2 are DFQATT and SNEGSKA (reference sequence). The CDR3 DNA reads TGCAGTGCTAGTCAGGTCATCTCCTACAATGAGCAGTTCTTC. This translates into CSASQVISYNEQFF.

This clonotype was observed a handful of times. The CDR3 is CASSGHNEQFF. The CDR3, as DNA: TGTGCCAGCAGCGGCCACAATGAGCAGTTCTTC. The J gene is TRBJ2-1, the V gene TRBV7-8; no clear D. CDR1 and CDR2 from the germline V gene are SGHVS and FQNEAQ. The CDR3 is 11 amino acids. Trimming took off 5 bases at V and 5 bases at J, with 4 bases between the two ends.

The rearrangement links TRBV4-3 to TRBJ2-1; 9 bases are shared with TRBD2. The CDR3 loop spans 15 amino acids. CDR1 is LGHNA and CDR2 is YSLEER in the germline V gene. The V segment lost 3 bases and the J segment 5 bases; nucleotides outside the gene matches: 5. The CDR3 loop reads CASSHSGSSNNEQFF. The CDR3 nucleotides are TGCGCCAGCAGCCATAGCGGGAGTAGTAACAATGAGCAGTTCTTC.

The J gene is TRBJ1-1, the V gene TRBV24-1; 11 nucleotides align to TRBD1. The CDR3 runs 15 residues. V was clipped by 4 bases and J by 3 bases; unmatched bases: 3. The germline CDR1 and CDR2 sequences are KGHDR and SFDVKD. The CDR3 spells CATSDPGQGDTEAFF. The CDR3 bases are TGTGCCACCAGTGACCCGGGACAGGGGGACACTGAAGCTTTCTTT.

Only a few counts were recorded for this clonotype. The chain carries TRBV28 and TRBJ2-7; D not resolved. V lost 6 bases, J lost 2 bases, and 8 bases lay in between. CDR1 is MDHEN and CDR2 is SYDVKM in the germline V gene. The CDR3 is made up of 12 amino acids. The chain's CDR3 is CASSRGAYEQYF. DNA of the CDR3: TGTGCCAGCAGCCGTGGGGCCTACGAGCAGTACTTC.

A remark on this clonotype: The junction and the germline gene differ at one end; a read error may be behind it. The chain is built from TRBV28 and TRBJ2-3; 8 nucleotides agree with TRBD2. There are 14 residues in the CDR3. Germline CDR1 is MDHEN and CDR2 is SYDVKM. The CDR3 is CASSSGGPPDTQYF. Written as DNA, the CDR3 is TGTGCCAGTAGTTCGGGAGGGCCCCCAGATACGCAGTATTTT.

CDR3 coding DNA: TGTGCCAGCTCACCCCAAGGTTCCGGGGAGCTGTTTTTT. The encoded protein is CASSPQGSGELFF. V gene TRBV7-9 combines with J gene TRBJ2-2; D is uncertain. V gave up 8 bases and J gave up 6 bases, with 13 bases separating them. This CDR3 has 13 amino acids. Germline lookup yields CDR1 SEHNR and CDR2 FQNEAQ (reference sequence).

In its sample, this clonotype was seen a few times. This chain uses TRBV28 with TRBJ1-1, with 7 bases identical to TRBD1. Germline V gene lookup returns CDR1 MDHEN and CDR2 SYDVKM. The CDR3 length is 16 residues. V lost 5 bases, J lost 0 bases, and 9 bases stayed unmatched. CDR3 nucleotides: TGTGCCAGCAGTCGGGACAGTGACTTTATGAACACTGAAGCTTTCTTT. It is translated as CASSRDSDFMNTEAFF.

The chain recombines TRBV30 with TRBJ2-7; 7 bases are shared with TRBD2. The J segment lost 9 bases and the V segment lost 5 bases, leaving 7 bases of the junction unmatched. This CDR3 spans 11 amino acids. CDR1 and CDR2 (germline): GTSNPN, SVGIG (reference sequence). This CDR3 reads CAWRRGGGQYF. The CDR3 DNA reads TGTGCCTGGCGACGCGGCGGGGGGCAGTACTTC.

The chain couples TRBV7-3 to TRBJ2-1; 9 bases agree with TRBD1. Germline CDR1 SGHTA, CDR2 FQGTGA. This CDR3 comprises 12 residues. V lost 5 bases and J lost 12; bases outside the gene matches: 5. The CDR3 nucleotides read TGTGCCAGCAGCCCTACAGGGGGCTGGCAGTTCTTC. As protein: CASSPTGGWQFF.

This clonotype turned up a few times. The V call is TRBV20-1, the J call TRBJ1-2, with D maybe TRBD1 (6 bases). Germline V gene data show CDR1 as DFQATT and CDR2 as SNEGSKA (reference sequence). Trimming took 2 bases from V and 5 from J, leaving 30 bases between them. The CDR3 spans 19 residues. CDR3 coding DNA: TGCAGTGCTAGAACCCCAGGTCCCATCGGGGGCCTCCTTTTATATGGCTACACCTTC. It encodes CSARTPGPIGGLLLYGYTF.

This clonotype is hyperexpanded by share. CDR3 loop: CSARDLPDREPQHF. DNA of the CDR3: TGCAGTGCTAGAGATCTGCCGGACAGAGAGCCCCAGCATTTT. V is TRBV20-1 and J is TRBJ1-5, with a weak D call TRBD1 (6 bases). The V end lost 0 bases, the J end lost 8 bases, and 14 bases lay between the germline ends. Germline V gene data show CDR1 as DFQATT and CDR2 as SNEGSKA (reference sequence). The CDR3 length is 14 residues.